The clone carrying this TCR beta chain was counted once. Produced via immunoSEQ multiplex PCR; TCRdb's table is partial and in-frame only. In the table there are approximately 250,000 clones, roughly 89% of which are singletons. V shed 5 bases and J 2 bases; nucleotides not matched to a gene: 8. Per germline, CDR1 SGHAT and CDR2 FQNNGV. This CDR3 region has 16 residues. The entry originates in a study of blood T cell repertoires in COVID-19. V and J are TRBV11-2 and TRBJ1-2; 10 nucleotides align to TRBD1. The source material was peripheral blood. The TCR originated in a man between 25 and 39 years old who had recovered from COVID-19. DNA for the CDR3: TGTGCCAGCAGCCCTCAGGCGGGACAGGGGAACTATGGCTACACCTTC. Amino acids: CASSPQAGQGNYGYTF.